Sequencing of this T cell receptor beta chain was carried out in a study of CD8+ T cells in alopecia areata. About the study: Tofacitinib lasted 6 to 18 months, then 6 months off drug.

Documented treatment: oral pan-JAK inhibitor, 5-10 mg twice daily. Findings and caveats of the study: Relative to mice, TCR sharing across patients was less clear, a difference possibly HLA-related. Higher clonality was seen in lesional scalp than in normal scalp, especially in alopecia totalis/universalis.

Isolated RNA was reverse transcribed into cDNA used as the sequencing template. Generated by immunoSEQ multiplex PCR, the TCRdb table keeps only in-frame clones and is missing some. The repertoire holds roughly 110,000 clones, with about four fifths as singletons. About this clone itself: Its matching antigen is unknown.

The CDR3 covers 14 residues. The germline V gene has CDR1 SQVTM and CDR2 ANQGSEA. The V segment lost 2 bases and the J segment 4 bases; nucleotides outside the gene matches: 6. The clonotype was recovered from a human donor with alopecia areata. The chain couples TRBV29-1 to TRBJ1-1, with 8 bases fitting TRBD1. This material consisted of CD8+ T cells sorted from blood, taken at week 24, from a patient treated with tofacitinib. The CDR3 loop is CSVELTGVGTEAFF. CDR3 nucleotides: TGCAGCGTTGAACTGACAGGGGTTGGCACTGAAGCTTTCTTT.